The 29 T cell receptor beta chains below all came from one sample that was sequenced in a study of OX40 agonist ivuxolimab in advanced cancers. Profiled with immunoSEQ multiplex PCR; TCRdb holds only in-frame clones, not every one. The repertoire includes tens of thousands of clones, around 89% of them detected once, and over 0.55% sits in the top ten. The starting material was CD4+ or CD8+ T cells sorted from blood, obtained in a trial of the OX40 agonist ivuxolimab. Source of these receptors: an adult with an advanced solid tumor such as melanoma, head and neck, liver or kidney cancer.

The genes are TRBV6-1 and TRBJ2-1, with D possibly TRBD2 on 7 matching bases. The ends were cut back, 2 bases at V and 4 bases at J, with 18 bases in the middle. CDR3 length: 17 amino acids. The germline V gene encodes CDR1 MNHNS and CDR2 SASEGT. The CDR3 DNA follows: TGTGCCAGCAGTGAAATCAGTGGGGGGGCCTATTACAATGAGCAGTTCTTC. It codes for CASSEISGGAYYNEQFF.

The chain uses TRBV18 and TRBJ2-1, with D unresolved. This CDR3 has 15 amino acids. Germline-derived CDR1 and CDR2 are KGHSH and LQKENI. Trimming removed 5 bases at V and 1 base at J, with 12 bases between. CDR3 sequence (DNA): TGTGCCAGCTCATCCGTAGGCGGATCCTACAATGAGCAGTTCTTC. Amino acid sequence: CASSSVGGSYNEQFF. The whole variable domain, filled in from reference TRBV18 and TRBJ2-1, reads NAGVMQNPRHLVRRRGQEARLRCSPMKGHSHVYWYRQLPEEGLKFMVYLQKENIIDESGMPKERFSAEFPKEGPSILRIQQVVRGDSAAYFCASSSVGGSYNEQFFGPGTRLTVL.

The chain has TRBV5-1 and TRBJ2-6, with 8 bases that match TRBD1. Germline values: CDR1 SGHRS, CDR2 YFSETQ. This CDR3 spans 17 amino acids. V was pared by 4 bases and J by 4 bases, with 10 bases of the junction left unmatched. The CDR3: CASSRDRPAGGANVLTF. Here the CDR3 DNA reads TGCGCCAGCAGCCGGGACAGGCCCGCGGGGGGGGCCAACGTCCTGACTTTC.

The genes are TRBV5-1 and TRBJ2-2; possibly TRBD1 or TRBD2 for D (5 bases each). Trimming removed 2 bases from V and 3 bases from J, with 14 bases in between. The CDR3 spans 16 residues. Germline V gene data show CDR1 as SGHRS and CDR2 as YFSETQ. CDR3 nucleotide sequence: TGCGCCAGCAGCTTAGACAGCCCAGCGGACACCGGGGAGCTGTTTTTT. This translates into CASSLDSPADTGELFF.

The V call is TRBV7-9, the J call TRBJ1-2; 7 bases match TRBD1. J gave up 1 base and V 4 bases, and 9 bases lay outside the gene matches. Germline CDR1 and CDR2: SEHNR and FQNEAQ (reference sequence). CDR3 size: 16 residues. The CDR3 loop reads CASSSDRAPDNYGYTF. CDR3 nucleotides: TGTGCCAGCAGCTCTGACAGGGCACCCGATAACTATGGCTACACCTTC.

As to this clone: Other nucleotide sequences from this sample produce the same CDR3. This chain links TRBV5-1 with TRBJ2-7; tentatively, D is TRBD1 (7 bases). This CDR3 spans 17 amino acids. V lost 3 bases and J 3 bases, leaving 22 bases between the germline ends. The germline V gene encodes CDR1 SGHRS and CDR2 YFSETQ. For the CDR3, the DNA is TGCGCCAGCAGCTCACGCCAGGGGGGCTTGATGTTCTACGAGCAGTACTTC. This sequence encodes CASSSRQGGLMFYEQYF.

The J gene is TRBJ2-7, the V gene TRBV10-3; TRBD2 aligns across 8 bases. The CDR3 is made up of 14 amino acids. The germline V gene encodes CDR1 ENHRY and CDR2 SYGVKD. V lost 3 bases, J lost 6 bases, and 7 bases stayed unmatched. The CDR3 nucleotides read TGTGCCATCAGTGATTCGGGGGGGTCTCGCGAGCAGTACTTC. Amino acids: CAISDSGGSREQYF.

Regarding this clone: Since the CDR3 does not end with the conserved phenylalanine or tryptophan, this likely comes from a read error. The chain joins TRBV7-2 to TRBJ1-6, with D uncertain. V was trimmed by 1 base and J by 8 bases, leaving 3 bases between them. The CDR3 has 12 residues. Germline values: CDR1 SGHTA, CDR2 FQGNSA. The CDR3 nucleotides are TGTGCCAGCAGCTTAGGTTATTCACCCCTCCACCTT. Its translation is CASSLGYSPLHL.

This chain links TRBV7-3 with TRBJ2-2; D gene ambiguous. The germline V gene has CDR1 SGHTA and CDR2 FQGTGA. The CDR3 has 13 residues. The germline V and J ends were trimmed by 6 bases and 7 bases, with 12 bases remaining between them. The CDR3 is CASSPRVHGELFF. The DNA for the CDR3 is TGTGCCAGCAGTCCTAGAGTCCACGGGGAGCTGTTTTTT.

The chain joins TRBV7-2 to TRBJ1-1; weak D call: TRBD1 (5 bases). The V gene's germline CDR1 is SGHTA and CDR2 FQGNSA. V gave up 5 bases and J gave up 9 bases, with 16 bases separating them. The CDR3 totals 13 residues. CDR3 sequence (DNA): TGTGCCAGCAGCCCTGGGGGTAATCCGAAAGCTTTCTTT. Translation: CASSPGGNPKAFF. The entire variable domain, with the rest obtained from reference TRBV7-2 and TRBJ1-1, is as follows: GAGVSQSPSNKVTEKGKDVELRCDPISGHTALYWYRQSLGQGLEFLIYFQGNSAPDKSGLPSDRFSAERTGGSVSTLTIQRTQQEDSAVYLCASSPGGNPKAFFGQGTRLTVV.

The chain links TRBV12-5 to TRBJ1-4, with TRBD1 identical over 11 bases. The germline CDR1 and CDR2 sequences are LGHNT and FRNRAP. The V segment lost 4 bases and the J segment 7 bases; nucleotides outside the gene matches: 2. The CDR3 contains 14 residues. The CDR3 is CASGSGTGGEKLFF. In DNA form, the CDR3 reads TGTGCTAGTGGTTCCGGGACAGGGGGTGAAAAACTGTTTTTT.

V is TRBV28 and J is TRBJ2-5; 12 bases map to TRBD1. The CDR3 extends over 17 amino acids. Looked up from germline, CDR1 is MDHEN and CDR2 is SYDVKM. Trimming cost V 7 bases and J 4 bases; bases outside gene matches: 13. CDR3 protein: CASNQGTGGRRGETQYF. DNA of the CDR3: TGTGCCAGCAACCAAGGGACAGGGGGCCGGAGGGGAGAGACCCAGTACTTC.

V gene TRBV15 combines with J gene TRBJ2-3; D may be TRBD2 (5 bases). Trimming shortened V by 5 bases and J by 0 bases, and 12 bases separated the two germline ends. Germline V gene lookup returns CDR1 LNHNV and CDR2 YYDKDF (reference sequence). This CDR3 spans 15 amino acids. The CDR3 coding sequence is TGTGCCACCAGCCCCCACGGGATGAGCACAGATACGCAGTATTTT. Translating gives CATSPHGMSTDTQYF.

This clone has a handful of counts. V usage is TRBV6-1 and J usage is TRBJ1-1; no clear D. Germline-derived CDR1 and CDR2 are MNHNS and SASEGT. V lost 7 bases, J lost 3 bases, and 12 bases lay in between. The CDR3 has 13 amino acids. The CDR3 DNA sequence: TGTGCCAGCACCGAGGCCTGGGACACTGAAGCTTTCTTT. Its translation: CASTEAWDTEAFF.

V and J are TRBV6-1 and TRBJ2-7; tentatively, D is TRBD1 or TRBD2 (6 bases each). Per the germline V gene, CDR1 is MNHNS and CDR2 is SASEGT. V was cut by 7 bases and J by 3 bases, with 10 bases left in between. This CDR3 has 12 amino acids. The CDR3 nucleotides are TGTGCCAGCACCGGGGGCTACTACGAGCAGTACTTC. Its translation is CASTGGYYEQYF.

V gene TRBV2 combines with J gene TRBJ1-5, with 7 bases lining up with TRBD1. V shed 8 bases and J 2 bases; nucleotides not matched to a gene: 0. Germline V CDR1 and CDR2: SNHLY, FYNNEI. This CDR3 has 12 amino acids. CDR3 in amino acids: CASGQGNQPQHF. In DNA, the CDR3 is TGTGCCAGCGGACAGGGCAATCAGCCCCAGCATTTT. The full variable domain, rest sourced from reference TRBV2 and TRBJ1-5, is EPEVTQTPSHQVTQMGQEVILRCVPISNHLYFYWYRQILGQKVEFLVSFYNNEISEKSEIFDDQFSVERPDGSNFTLKIRSTKLEDSAMYFCASGQGNQPQHFGDGTRLSIL.

The V gene is TRBV18, the J gene TRBJ1-2, with D unclear. Trimming cost V 4 bases and J 7 bases, with 19 bases left between them. Germline CDR1 and CDR2: KGHSH and LQKENI. This CDR3 is 15 amino acids long. CDR3: CASSQRAGNVGGYTF. In DNA, the CDR3 is TGTGCCAGCTCACAGAGGGCAGGAAATGTCGGTGGCTACACCTTC.

This rearrangement joins TRBV6-5 to TRBJ1-2, with D perhaps matching TRBD1 (5 bases). This CDR3 contains 16 residues. The germline V and J ends were trimmed by 0 bases and 0 bases, with 11 bases remaining between them. The germline CDR1 and CDR2 sequences are MNHEY and SVGAGI. In DNA form, the CDR3 reads TGTGCCAGCAGTTACTCGGGACTGACCTCTAACTATGGCTACACCTTC. It codes for CASSYSGLTSNYGYTF.

The rearrangement links TRBV7-2 to TRBJ1-2, with D perhaps TRBD1 (6 bases). The ends were cut back, 2 bases at V and 3 bases at J, with 10 bases in the middle. The length of the CDR3 is 14 residues. Germline loops: CDR1 SGHTA, CDR2 FQGNSA. Here the CDR3 reads CASSLPGAYYGYTF. CDR3 sequence (DNA): TGTGCCAGCAGCTTACCGGGGGCGTACTATGGCTACACCTTC.

The V and J genes are TRBV29-1 and TRBJ2-1; D is perhaps TRBD1 or TRBD2 (5 bases each). The CDR3 consists of 16 residues. Germline values: CDR1 SQVTM, CDR2 ANQGSEA. Trimming cost V 4 bases and J 5 bases, with 21 bases left between them. CDR3: CSVVGVRYNLNNEQFF. DNA for the CDR3: TGCAGCGTTGTGGGGGTTCGTTACAATCTCAACAATGAGCAGTTCTTC.

This chain connects TRBV4-2 to TRBJ2-1, with D unresolved. V lost 4 bases to trimming and J lost 8 bases, with 15 bases between them. The length of the CDR3 is 14 residues. Germline CDR1 reads LGHNA; CDR2 reads YNFKEQ. This chain's CDR3 is CASSLQSRGDEQFF. The DNA of the CDR3 is TGTGCCAGCAGCCTCCAATCTCGAGGCGATGAGCAGTTCTTC.

For the CDR3, the DNA is TGTGCCAGCAGCCCACCCGGTCTTATTCAGTACTTC. Protein: CASSPPGLIQYF. The rearrangement links TRBV6-1 to TRBJ2-4, with unresolved D. V lost 6 bases to trimming and J lost 10 bases, with 13 bases between them. The CDR3 runs 12 residues. Germline V CDR1 and CDR2: MNHNS, SASEGT.

This chain's CDR3 is CASTRAGGEQETQYF. As DNA, the CDR3 is TGCGCCAGCACGCGGGCAGGGGGTGAGCAAGAGACCCAGTACTTC. V is TRBV5-1 and J is TRBJ2-5; TRBD1 matches at 7 bases. CDR3 length equals 15 residues. The V gene end was trimmed by 6 bases and the J gene end by 2 bases; junction bases not matched to a gene: 10. From germline, CDR1 is SGHRS and CDR2 YFSETQ.

The rearrangement joins TRBV5-1 to TRBJ2-3, with 10 bases that match TRBD2. With V trimmed by 0 bases and J by 1 base, 5 bases remained unmatched. In germline, CDR1 is SGHRS, CDR2 YFSETQ. The CDR3 is made up of 17 amino acids. The CDR3: CASSLASLAGGTDTQYF. CDR3 in DNA: TGCGCCAGCAGCTTGGCAAGCCTAGCGGGAGGCACAGATACGCAGTATTTT.

The chain links TRBV19 to TRBJ1-3, with D perhaps matching TRBD1 (5 bases). Germline lookup yields CDR1 LNHDA and CDR2 SQIVND (reference sequence). V dropped 4 bases and J dropped 7 bases, with 11 bases sitting between them. The CDR3 length is 13 residues. Written as DNA, the CDR3 is TGTGCCAGTAGTAGCCTGTGGGGGAACACCATATATTTT. Its protein is CASSSLWGNTIYF.

The chain uses TRBV7-9 and TRBJ1-2, with 10 bases aligning to TRBD1. The V gene's germline CDR1 is SEHNR and CDR2 FQNEAQ (reference sequence). V was clipped by 5 bases and J by 5 bases; unmatched bases: 8. The CDR3 covers 15 residues. DNA of the CDR3: TGTGCCAGCAGCCCCCCTGGACAGGGGGAATATGGCTACACCTTC. Its protein product is CASSPPGQGEYGYTF.

The chain joins TRBV4-1 to TRBJ1-4; 8 positions match TRBD1. Germline CDR1 and CDR2: MGHRA and YSYEKL. V gave up 2 bases and J gave up 12 bases; unmatched junction bases: 11. This CDR3 has 15 amino acids. The CDR3 DNA follows: TGCGCCAGCAGCCAACCGGGCAGGGGGCTAGAGGAACTGTTTTTT. It specifies CASSQPGRGLEELFF.

In this sample, this clone turned up once. The chain is built from TRBV7-9 and TRBJ1-3; 7 bases align to TRBD1. The length of the CDR3 is 14 residues. V dropped 2 bases and J dropped 5; count of bases not matched to a gene: 3. Germline V CDR1 and CDR2: SEHNR, FQNEAQ (reference sequence). CDR3 region: CASSLTGVRNTIYF. CDR3 nucleotide sequence: TGTGCCAGCAGCTTAACAGGGGTCAGAAACACCATATATTTT.

This chain uses TRBV19 with TRBJ1-4, with a weak D call TRBD1 (5 bases). There are 14 residues in the CDR3. Trimming removed 7 bases at V and 5 bases at J, with 14 bases between. CDR1 and CDR2 (germline): LNHDA, SQIVND (reference sequence). CDR3 bases: TGTGCCAGTATGGCGCAGGGAGGGAATGAAAAACTGTTTTTT. Its protein product is CASMAQGGNEKLFF.